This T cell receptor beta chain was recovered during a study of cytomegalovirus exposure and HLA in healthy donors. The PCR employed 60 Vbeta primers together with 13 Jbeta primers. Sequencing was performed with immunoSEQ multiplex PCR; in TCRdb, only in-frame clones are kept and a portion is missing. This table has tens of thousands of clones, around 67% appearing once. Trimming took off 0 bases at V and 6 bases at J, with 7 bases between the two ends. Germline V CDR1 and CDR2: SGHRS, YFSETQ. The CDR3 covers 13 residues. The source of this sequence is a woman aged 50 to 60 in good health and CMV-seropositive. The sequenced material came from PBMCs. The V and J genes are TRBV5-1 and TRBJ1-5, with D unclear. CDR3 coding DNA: TGCGCCAGCAGCTTGGGGCGAGGTCAGCCCCAGCATTTT. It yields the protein CASSLGRGQPQHF.